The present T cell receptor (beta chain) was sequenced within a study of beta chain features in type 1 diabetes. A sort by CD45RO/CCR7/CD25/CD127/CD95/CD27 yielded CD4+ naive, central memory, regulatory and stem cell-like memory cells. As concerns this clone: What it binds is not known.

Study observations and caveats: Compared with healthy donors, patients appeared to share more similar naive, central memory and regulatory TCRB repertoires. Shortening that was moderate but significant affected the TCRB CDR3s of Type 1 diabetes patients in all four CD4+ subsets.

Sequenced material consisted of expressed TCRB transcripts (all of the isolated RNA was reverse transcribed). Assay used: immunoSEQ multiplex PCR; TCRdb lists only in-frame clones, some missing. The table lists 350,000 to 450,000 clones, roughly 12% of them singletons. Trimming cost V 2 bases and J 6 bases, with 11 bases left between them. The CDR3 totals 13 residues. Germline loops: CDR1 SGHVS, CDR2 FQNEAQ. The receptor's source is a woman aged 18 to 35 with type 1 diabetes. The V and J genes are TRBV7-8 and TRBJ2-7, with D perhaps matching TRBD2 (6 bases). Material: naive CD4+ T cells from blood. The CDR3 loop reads CASSLRQGGEQYF. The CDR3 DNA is TGTGCCAGCAGCTTAAGGCAGGGAGGCGAGCAGTACTTC.